Below are 28 T cell receptor beta chains sequenced from a single sample in a study of T cell responses to AZD1222 COVID-19 vaccine. This table comes from immunoSEQ multiplex PCR, and its TCRdb copy is limited to in-frame clones, with some not included. There are approximately 100,000 clones in the sample; around 90% occur only once, and 4% to 6% lies in the top ten. The starting material was peripheral blood, obtained on day 0 of AZD1222 vaccination. Receptor source: an adult in good health.

The gene calls are TRBV19 and TRBJ1-5; 8 nucleotides align to TRBD1. V was pared by 4 bases and J by 0 bases, with 11 bases of the junction left unmatched. Germline V gives CDR1 LNHDA, CDR2 SQIVND (reference sequence). The length of the CDR3 is 18 residues. CDR3 sequence (DNA): TGTGCCAGTAGTAACGACAGGGGATGGGGCTATAGCAATCAGCCCCAGCATTTT. This translates into CASSNDRGWGYSNQPQHF.

The chain employs TRBV5-4 and TRBJ1-4; D might be TRBD1 (5 bases). Per germline, CDR1 SGHNT and CDR2 YYREEE (reference sequence). The CDR3 has 13 residues. Trimming pared 3 bases from V and 8 bases from J, leaving 11 bases between. Here the CDR3 DNA reads TGTGCCAGCAGCTCCGGGACGGTAGAAAAACTGTTTTTT. This translates into CASSSGTVEKLFF. Full variable domain (remainder filled in from reference TRBV5-4 and TRBJ1-4): ETGVTQSPTHLIKTRGQQVTLRCSSQSGHNTVSWYQQALGQGPQFIFQYYREEENGRGNFPPRFSGLQFPNYSSELNVNALELDDSALYLCASSSGTVEKLFFGSGTQLSVL.

The CDR3 reads CASSLGGRDEQYF. CDR3 DNA sequence: TGTGCCAGCAGCTTAGGGGGAAGGGACGAGCAGTACTTC. The chain has TRBV11-3 and TRBJ2-7; D ambiguous. Trimming pared 1 base from V and 5 bases from J, leaving 9 bases between. The germline V gene has CDR1 SGHNT and CDR2 YENEEA. The CDR3 consists of 13 residues. Looking up the rest from reference TRBV11-3 and TRBJ2-7 gives the full variable domain: EAGVVQSPRYKIIEKKQPVAFWCNPISGHNTLYWYLQNLGQGPELLIRYENEEAVDDSQLPKDRFSAERLKGVDSTLKIQPAELGDSAVYLCASSLGGRDEQYFGPGTRLTVT.

DNA for the CDR3: TGTGCCAGCAGCAGCAGGGTAGTGAATGAGCAGTTCTTC. Protein sequence: CASSSRVVNEQFF. The chain combines TRBV11-3 with TRBJ2-1; maybe TRBD1 (5 bases). Germline V gene sequence: CDR1 SGHNT, CDR2 YENEEA. The CDR3 contains 13 residues. Trimming cost V 5 bases and J 7 bases, with 12 bases left between them. The whole variable domain, filled in from reference TRBV11-3 and TRBJ2-1, reads EAGVVQSPRYKIIEKKQPVAFWCNPISGHNTLYWYLQNLGQGPELLIRYENEEAVDDSQLPKDRFSAERLKGVDSTLKIQPAELGDSAVYLCASSSRVVNEQFFGPGTRLTVL.

This chain uses TRBV11-3 with TRBJ1-1, with a weak D call TRBD1 (5 bases). The CDR3 is 12 amino acids. V gave up 3 bases and J gave up 8 bases, with 10 bases separating them. Germline V gives CDR1 SGHNT, CDR2 YENEEA. The CDR3 loop reads CASSLGPGEAFF. CDR3 nucleotides: TGTGCCAGCAGCTTGGGACCCGGGGAAGCTTTCTTT.

This chain joins TRBV5-1 and TRBJ2-7; the D gene is possibly TRBD1 (6 bases). The V end was cut by 4 bases, the J end by 5 bases, with 16 bases between. The CDR3 has 14 residues. Germline CDR1 and CDR2: SGHRS and YFSETQ. CDR3 sequence: CASSLLGGMDEQYF. Written as DNA, the CDR3 is TGCGCCAGCAGCCTCCTAGGGGGAATGGACGAGCAGTACTTC.

This clone has just a few counts. The chain links TRBV2 to TRBJ1-1; D not certain. CDR3 length: 15 residues. V shed 3 bases and J shed 0 bases, with 11 bases lying between them. Germline V lookup: CDR1 SNHLY, CDR2 FYNNEI. DNA of the CDR3: TGTGCCAGCAGTGAGATGGGCACCATGAACACTGAAGCTTTCTTT. It is translated as CASSEMGTMNTEAFF.

The rearrangement uses TRBV10-1 and TRBJ2-1, with a tentative D call TRBD2 (5 bases). The V end was cut by 6 bases, the J end by 2 bases, with 8 bases between. This CDR3 spans 13 amino acids. The germline gives CDR1 WNHNN, CDR2 SYGVQD (reference sequence). CDR3 sequence reads: CASSPGAYNEQFF. CDR3 DNA: TGCGCCAGCAGCCCCGGGGCCTACAATGAGCAGTTCTTC.

This sequence joins TRBV5-5 and TRBJ1-6, with D unclear. The CDR3 is made up of 14 amino acids. CDR1 and CDR2 (germline): SGHKS, YYEKEE (reference sequence). Written as DNA, the CDR3 is TGTGGCCCTGGGGTTGCCGGGGTTAATTCACCCCTCCACTTT. Translating gives CGPGVAGVNSPLHF.

The chain recombines TRBV6-1 with TRBJ1-5; no reliable D call. Trimming stripped 2 bases from V and 0 bases from J, with 11 bases between. This CDR3 has 16 residues. Germline values: CDR1 MNHNS, CDR2 SASEGT. DNA for the CDR3: TGTGCCAGCAGTGAAAATGTGGTCAGTAGCAATCAGCCCCAGCATTTT. Amino acid sequence: CASSENVVSSNQPQHF.

This clone has more than one count but fewer than ten. The chain employs TRBV6-5 and TRBJ2-7; TRBD1 agrees at 8 bases. Germline V gene lookup returns CDR1 MNHEY and CDR2 SVGAGI. The CDR3 spans 12 residues. V shed 6 bases, J shed 12 bases, and the junction held 10 bases outside the gene matches. The CDR3 reads CASSLGQGRMYF. The CDR3 bases are TGTGCCAGCAGCCTCGGACAGGGAAGAATGTACTTC.

J is TRBJ2-3 and V is TRBV6-2 or TRBV6-3; D remains ambiguous. There are 12 residues in the CDR3. Germline V CDR1 and CDR2: MNHEY, SVGEGT. The germline V and J ends were trimmed by 5 bases and 6 bases, with 9 bases remaining between them. CDR3 protein: CASSTPPDTQYF. The CDR3 DNA sequence: TGTGCCAGCAGTACCCCCCCGGATACGCAGTATTTT.

The V gene is TRBV19, the J gene TRBJ2-2; weak D call: TRBD2 (6 bases). V lost 6 bases and J 7 bases, leaving 9 bases between the germline ends. Germline V gene sequence: CDR1 LNHDA, CDR2 SQIVND (reference sequence). The CDR3 runs to 12 residues. CDR3 sequence (DNA): TGTGCCAGTAGACAGGAGGGCGGGGAGCTGTTTTTT. Protein product: CASRQEGGELFF.

The chain carries TRBV28 and TRBJ2-7, with unresolved D. V was cut by 7 bases and J by 0 bases, with 10 bases left in between. This CDR3 spans 13 amino acids. Germline values: CDR1 MDHEN, CDR2 SYDVKM. CDR3 nucleotides: TGTGCCAGCACACTGTATAGCTCCTACGAGCAGTACTTC. It translates to CASTLYSSYEQYF.

The J gene is TRBJ2-3, the V gene TRBV12-3 or TRBV12-4; tentatively, D is TRBD2 (7 bases). V gave up 3 bases and J gave up 4 bases, with 8 bases separating them. The CDR3 covers 13 residues. The DNA of the CDR3 is TGTGCCAGCAGTTTGGGGGGGCCAGATACGCAGTATTTT. This gives the protein CASSLGGPDTQYF.

The CDR3 DNA sequence: TGCGCCAGCAGCTTGGAACTCGGCAATGAGCAGTTCTTC. Its translation: CASSLELGNEQFF. V is TRBV5-1 and J is TRBJ2-1; D not certain. Germline CDR1 reads SGHRS; CDR2 reads YFSETQ. This CDR3 spans 13 amino acids. V was trimmed by 0 bases and J by 6 bases, leaving 7 bases between them.

V gene TRBV5-1 combines with J gene TRBJ2-3; D may match TRBD1 or TRBD2 (6 bases each). The germline V gene encodes CDR1 SGHRS and CDR2 YFSETQ. CDR3 length: 17 residues. Trimming removed 4 bases from V and 6 bases from J, with 24 bases in between. The CDR3 sequence: CASSPRRGHRGNDTQYF. The DNA of the CDR3 is TGCGCCAGCAGCCCCCGCCGGGGGCACCGGGGCAACGATACGCAGTATTTT.

The chain combines TRBV6-5 with TRBJ2-1; 7 nucleotides agree with TRBD2. Trimming removed 2 bases from V and 8 bases from J; junction bases left unmatched: 6. In germline, CDR1 is MNHEY, CDR2 SVGAGI. This CDR3 contains 14 residues. CDR3 loop: CASSYGWEGYEQFF. The CDR3 DNA is TGTGCCAGCAGTTACGGGTGGGAGGGCTATGAGCAGTTCTTC.

This sequence joins TRBV7-9 and TRBJ2-3, with 9 bases matching TRBD2. The CDR3 extends over 16 amino acids. Germline V gene data show CDR1 as SEHNR and CDR2 as FQNEAQ (reference sequence). Trimming took 1 base from V and 2 from J; bases not matched to a gene: 4. CDR3 protein: CASSLEGTSSTDTQYF. The CDR3 DNA sequence: TGTGCCAGCAGCTTAGAGGGGACTAGCTCCACAGATACGCAGTATTTT.

The rearrangement links TRBV11-2 to TRBJ2-7, with D hard to call. This CDR3 region has 13 residues. V lost 3 bases and J 0 bases, leaving 6 bases between the germline ends. Per germline, CDR1 SGHAT and CDR2 FQNNGV. In DNA form, the CDR3 reads TGTGCCAGCAGCTTTTCTTACTCCTACGAGCAGTACTTC. It is translated as CASSFSYSYEQYF. The whole variable domain, filled in from reference TRBV11-2 and TRBJ2-7, reads EAGVAQSPRYKIIEKRQSVAFWCNPISGHATLYWYQQILGQGPKLLIQFQNNGVVDDSQLPKDRFSAERLKGVDSTLKIQPAKLEDSAVYLCASSFSYSYEQYFGPGTRLTVT.

CDR3 loop: CASSKTTVNYGYTF. CDR3 nucleotide sequence: TGCGCCAGCAGTAAAACTACAGTGAACTATGGCTACACCTTC. V and J are TRBV5-1 and TRBJ1-2; D is unclear. Germline V lookup: CDR1 SGHRS, CDR2 YFSETQ. Trimming stripped 5 bases from V and 2 bases from J, with 13 bases between. CDR3 length: 14 amino acids.

The J gene is TRBJ2-5, the V gene TRBV7-2; no clear D. The CDR3 loop spans 11 amino acids. CDR1 is SGHTA, CDR2 FQGNSA, per germline. The ends were cut back, 5 bases at V and 5 bases at J, with 6 bases in the middle. The DNA for the CDR3 is TGTGCCAGCAGCCAAAGGGAGACCCAGTACTTC. Translation: CASSQRETQYF.

This chain links TRBV27 with TRBJ1-1; D is ambiguous. CDR3 length equals 14 residues. V was cut by 3 bases and J by 1 base, with 9 bases left in between. Looked up from germline, CDR1 is MNHEY and CDR2 is SMNVEV (reference sequence). The CDR3: CASSLSEPNTEAFF. Written as DNA, the CDR3 is TGTGCCAGCAGTTTGAGTGAGCCGAACACTGAAGCTTTCTTT.

This chain connects TRBV24-1 to TRBJ2-3; TRBD2 aligns across 8 bases. CDR3 size: 16 residues. V lost 6 bases, J lost 1 base, and 8 bases stayed unmatched. Per germline, CDR1 KGHDR and CDR2 SFDVKD. CDR3 nucleotide sequence: TGTGCCACCAGTCTCGTCGCGGGAGGTGGCACAGATACGCAGTATTTT. Its translation: CATSLVAGGGTDTQYF.

This clone was observed once. The V gene is TRBV7-9, the J gene TRBJ1-2; D not resolved. CDR3 length: 14 residues. Germline CDR1 and CDR2: SEHNR and FQNEAQ (reference sequence). V was trimmed by 2 bases and J by 2 bases, leaving 9 bases between them. CDR3 sequence (DNA): TGTGCCAGCAGCTTATTTACGGGGAACTATGGCTACACCTTC. Its protein is CASSLFTGNYGYTF.

This sequence joins TRBV6-6 and TRBJ2-1; D gene unclear. CDR1 MNHNY and CDR2 SVGAGI come from the germline V gene (reference sequence). The CDR3 loop spans 12 amino acids. The V and J ends lost 6 bases and 1 base respectively, with 4 bases between them. CDR3 loop: CASRQSYNEQFF. CDR3 in DNA: TGTGCCAGCAGACAGTCCTACAATGAGCAGTTCTTC.

The J gene is TRBJ1-5, the V gene TRBV14; no reliable D call. Germline loops: CDR1 SGHDN, CDR2 FVKESK. This CDR3 contains 12 residues. V lost 3 bases and J lost 6, with 6 bases in between. CDR3 sequence (DNA): TGTGCCAGCAGCCAGGGTGTTCAGCCCCAGCATTTT. Translation: CASSQGVQPQHF.

The chain carries TRBV19 and TRBJ1-2; D remains ambiguous. The germline CDR1 and CDR2 sequences are LNHDA and SQIVND (reference sequence). Trimming took 6 bases from V and 4 from J, leaving 9 bases between them. This CDR3 region has 12 residues. CDR3 nucleotides: TGTGCCAGTAGGAGAGGGATCTATGGCTACACCTTC. Amino acid sequence: CASRRGIYGYTF.